This T cell receptor (beta chain) was found in a study of regulatory T cells in long-lasting Graves disease. The study's findings and limits: Possibly, too few samples lowered accuracy.

The V gene's germline CDR1 is SGHRS and CDR2 YFSETQ. V was clipped by 5 bases and J by 4 bases, with 12 bases between them. The CDR3 is made up of 13 amino acids. iRepertoire HTBI primers and Arm-PCR of CDR3 regions built TCR beta libraries. Under the authors' procedure: Samples collectively showed approximately 62 TRBV and around 15 TRBJ segments. A single record per CDR3 protein comes from TCRdb applying MiXCR to the multiplex PCR reads. Here the V and J calls rest on TCRdb's processing, not on the authors' analysis. The sample includes hundreds of thousands of distinct CDR3 sequences, roughly 15% of them seen just once. This clonotype was observed many times. Its matching antigen is unknown. Time point specified: newly diagnosed GD, antithyroid drugs for less than 3 months. RNA isolated from PBMCs was used to make the TCR library. This sample was shared with a second study, whose subject was T cells in Graves' hyperthyroidism and ophthalmopathy. Per that paper: Carried out on the TCR CDR3, a first-round RT-PCR used the HTBI primer set.

The sequence was collected from a woman in her thirties with Graves disease. The V gene is TRBV5-1, the J gene TRBJ1-1, with TRBD1 as a possible D gene (6 bases). The sample here was peripheral blood mononuclear cells (PBMCs), taken at new diagnosis, from a patient treated with antithyroid drugs. DNA for the CDR3: TGCGCCAGCAGGCCTGGACAGACCACTGAAGCTTTCTTT. Translated: CASRPGQTTEAFF.